The sequence of this T cell receptor (beta chain) was determined in a study of blood T cell repertoires in COVID-19. For the study at large: Acute and convalescent COVID-19 specimens originated in the United States, Italy and Spain.

Authors' processing steps: The authors estimated nucleated cell counts from reference gene primer amplification. Sequencing used immunoSEQ multiplex PCR; TCRdb keeps in-frame clones, though not all of them. D and trimming come from the DNA, and the V and J calls and clone size come from that table. The sample includes around 22,000 clones, around 90% of them seen just once. Germline V gives CDR1 SGDLS, CDR2 YYNGEE. This CDR3 comprises 16 residues. The V segment lost 0 bases and the J segment 0 bases; nucleotides outside the gene matches: 6. There are a few counts of this clone. The chain couples TRBV9 to TRBJ2-7; the match to TRBD2 covers 7 bases. Material for sequencing was peripheral blood. This TCR was sampled from a woman aged 70 to 79 with active COVID-19. CDR3 nucleotides: TGTGCCAGCAGCGTAGGCCTAGCGGATAGCTCCTACGAGCAGTACTTC. Its protein product is CASSVGLADSSYEQYF. Filled out from reference TRBV9 and TRBJ2-7, the complete variable domain reads DSGVTQTPKHLITATGQRVTLRCSPRSGDLSVYWYQQSLDQGLQFLIQYYNGEERAKGNILERFSAQQFPDLHSELNLSSLELGDSALYFCASSVGLADSSYEQYFGPGTRLTVT.